The 31 T cell receptor beta chains below were found in one sample sequenced in a study of blood T cell repertoires in COVID-19. Profiled with immunoSEQ multiplex PCR; TCRdb holds only in-frame clones, not every one. There are some 87,000 clones in the sample; roughly four fifths occur only once, and approximately 25% lies in the top ten. Sequenced sample: peripheral blood. All receptors derive from a human donor in a cohort sampled during active COVID-19.

This sequence joins TRBV10-2 and TRBJ2-1; the match to TRBD2 covers 12 bases. Unmatched junction bases numbered 17, after V lost 11 bases and J lost 6 bases. CDR3 length: 17 residues. CDR1 is WSHSY, CDR2 SAAADI, per germline. CDR3 nucleotides: TGCGCCGCCGACACTAGCGGGAGGACTCCGAAGGGCAATGAGCAGTTCTTC. It translates to CAADTSGRTPKGNEQFF.

The rearrangement joins TRBV6-6 to TRBJ1-5; D may be TRBD1 (6 bases). V lost 2 bases and J 5 bases, leaving 16 bases between the germline ends. In germline, CDR1 is MNHNY, CDR2 SVGAGI (reference sequence). The CDR3 contains 16 residues. Written as DNA, the CDR3 is TGTGCCAGCAGTTACGGGAGAGGACAGCTCGATCAGCCCCAGCATTTT. This gives the protein CASSYGRGQLDQPQHF.

V and J are TRBV10-3 and TRBJ1-3; 7 bases match TRBD1. Per germline, CDR1 ENHRY and CDR2 SYGVKD. V was clipped by 3 bases and J by 1 base; unmatched bases: 6. CDR3 length: 16 residues. DNA for the CDR3: TGTGCCATCAGTGAAGTGGGCAGGGGGTCTGGAAACACCATATATTTT. This gives the protein CAISEVGRGSGNTIYF.

CDR3 sequence reads: CASSYEASGGAGEQFF. CDR3 in DNA: TGTGCCAGCAGTTACGAGGCTAGCGGGGGGGCAGGTGAGCAGTTCTTC. The V and J genes are TRBV6-5 and TRBJ2-1; TRBD2 aligns across 12 bases. Looked up from germline, CDR1 is MNHEY and CDR2 is SVGAGI. The CDR3 has 16 amino acids. V was clipped by 2 bases and J by 9 bases; unmatched bases: 8.

This clone was seen a few times. V gene TRBV18 combines with J gene TRBJ1-1, with no clear D. V was shortened by 6 bases and J by 1 base, with 12 bases between the two germline ends. The length of the CDR3 is 14 residues. Germline lookup yields CDR1 KGHSH and CDR2 LQKENI. CDR3 DNA sequence: TGTGCCAGCTCCGAAAACAGCAAGAACACTGAAGCTTTCTTT. This gives the protein CASSENSKNTEAFF.

V usage is TRBV18 and J usage is TRBJ2-7, with TRBD2 matching 8 bases. With V trimmed by 2 bases and J by 4 bases, 10 bases remained unmatched. This CDR3 region has 16 residues. Germline V lookup: CDR1 KGHSH, CDR2 LQKENI. The CDR3 loop reads CASSPSPAGVIYEQYF. CDR3 DNA: TGTGCCAGCTCACCATCTCCAGCGGGGGTAATATACGAGCAGTACTTC. The full variable domain, in which reference TRBV18 and TRBJ2-7 provide the parts outside the CDR3, is NAGVMQNPRHLVRRRGQEARLRCSPMKGHSHVYWYRQLPEEGLKFMVYLQKENIIDESGMPKERFSAEFPKEGPSILRIQQVVRGDSAAYFCASSPSPAGVIYEQYFGPGTRLTVT.

This sequence joins TRBV28 and TRBJ1-2; tentatively, D is TRBD1 (6 bases). The CDR3 spans 13 residues. Looked up from germline, CDR1 is MDHEN and CDR2 is SYDVKM. Trimming took 7 bases from V and 12 from J, leaving 21 bases between them. CDR3 sequence (DNA): TGTGCCAGCACCCCCCCTATGACAGGTGACCACACCTTC. It encodes CASTPPMTGDHTF.

J is TRBJ1-4 and V is TRBV5-4, with 11 bases matching TRBD1. The CDR3 loop spans 14 amino acids. Losses at the gene ends were 4 bases for V and 7 bases for J; bases not matched to a gene: 3. Germline CDR1 reads SGHNT; CDR2 reads YYREEE (reference sequence). The CDR3 bases are TGTGCCAGCAGCCCGGGACAGGGGGGTGAAAAACTGTTTTTT. This encodes CASSPGQGGEKLFF.

The J gene is TRBJ2-1, the V gene TRBV29-1; 7 nucleotides align to TRBD1. J lost 0 bases, V lost 7 bases, and 6 bases had no gene match. The CDR3 runs 14 residues. Looked up from germline, CDR1 is SQVTM and CDR2 is ANQGSEA. The CDR3 coding sequence is TGCAGCGGAGCAGCAGGGGGCTCCTACAATGAGCAGTTCTTC. This translates into CSGAAGGSYNEQFF.

The chain has TRBV5-6 and TRBJ1-6; no clear D. Germline CDR1 SGHDT, CDR2 YYEEEE. V was shortened by 4 bases and J by 10 bases, with 9 bases between the two germline ends. The CDR3 loop spans 12 amino acids. CDR3 nucleotide sequence: TGTGCCAGCAGCGGCGGGGTCTCACCCCTCCACTTT. It yields the protein CASSGGVSPLHF.

This clone was recorded a few times. The chain carries TRBV25-1 and TRBJ1-4; 11 bases fit TRBD1. The length of the CDR3 is 16 residues. After removal of 4 bases from V and 6 bases from J, the junction contained 7 bases not matched to a gene. From germline, CDR1 is MGHDK and CDR2 SYGVNS. The CDR3 protein is CASSARLGQGDEKLFF. The CDR3 DNA reads as TGTGCCAGCAGTGCCAGATTGGGACAGGGGGATGAAAAACTGTTTTTT.

This chain joins TRBV9 and TRBJ1-6; weak D call: TRBD1 (6 bases). V lost 4 bases to trimming and J lost 7 bases, with 21 bases between them. The CDR3 length is 17 residues. Germline V lookup: CDR1 SGDLS, CDR2 YYNGEE. The CDR3: CASSSPRGGGDNSPLHF. The CDR3 bases are TGTGCCAGCAGCTCCCCCCGCGGAGGGGGGGACAATTCACCCCTCCACTTT.

The genes are TRBV11-2 and TRBJ1-1, with 8 bases aligning to TRBD1. V lost 5 bases to trimming and J lost 5 bases; unmatched junction nucleotides: 7. Germline assignment: CDR1 SGHAT and CDR2 FQNNGV. CDR3 size: 14 residues. The CDR3 spells CASSPQGGGTEAFF. In DNA, the CDR3 is TGTGCCAGCAGCCCACAGGGGGGCGGAACTGAAGCTTTCTTT.

This clone has only one observation. This chain connects TRBV11-2 to TRBJ2-7, with D perhaps TRBD1 (5 bases). Trimming removed 4 bases from V and 2 bases from J, with 12 bases in between. The CDR3 runs 14 residues. Per germline, CDR1 SGHAT and CDR2 FQNNGV. CDR3 protein: CASSSPGMTYEQYF. In DNA, the CDR3 is TGTGCCAGCAGCTCTCCAGGGATGACCTACGAGCAGTACTTC.

This clone has a handful of counts. The chain has TRBV29-1 and TRBJ1-5, with D unclear. Germline V lookup: CDR1 SQVTM, CDR2 ANQGSEA. V gave up 4 bases and J gave up 5 bases, with 12 bases separating them. This CDR3 has 13 amino acids. This CDR3 reads CSVVYGVDQPQHF. In nucleotides, the CDR3 is TGCAGCGTTGTTTACGGGGTCGATCAGCCCCAGCATTTT.

The V gene is TRBV3-1 (or the pseudogene TRBV3-2), the J gene TRBJ1-1; unclear D gene. This CDR3 region has 14 residues. Germline values: CDR1 LGHDT, CDR2 YNNKEL (reference sequence). The ends were cut back, 0 bases at V and 5 bases at J, with 10 bases in the middle. CDR3 nucleotides: TGTGCCAGCAGCCAAGAGGAAGAGGGAACTGAAGCTTTCTTT. As protein: CASSQEEEGTEAFF.

The rearrangement links TRBV7-2 to TRBJ2-7, with D unresolved. V lost 3 bases and J 5 bases, leaving 5 bases between the germline ends. The CDR3 contains 11 residues. CDR1 and CDR2 from the germline V gene are SGHTA and FQGNSA. The CDR3, as DNA: TGTGCCAGCAGCTTTTTAGACGAGCAGTACTTC. Its protein product is CASSFLDEQYF.

This chain uses TRBV15 with TRBJ1-6; no clear D gene. The germline V gene has CDR1 LNHNV and CDR2 YYDKDF (reference sequence). V lost 0 bases and J 6 bases, leaving 6 bases between the germline ends. The CDR3 runs to 14 residues. Here the CDR3 reads CATSRDLINSPLHF. CDR3 nucleotide sequence: TGTGCCACCAGCAGAGATCTTATTAATTCACCCCTCCACTTT.

V usage is TRBV7-9 and J usage is TRBJ2-4; D is unclear. The germline CDR1 and CDR2 sequences are SEHNR and FQNEAQ (reference sequence). V was shortened by 1 base and J by 0 bases, with 7 bases between the two germline ends. CDR3 length: 15 residues. The CDR3 DNA sequence: TGTGCCAGCAGCTTAGAAGCCCTAGCCAAAAACATTCAGTACTTC. It translates to CASSLEALAKNIQYF.

Of note for this clone: An end of the junction does not agree with germline; a read error may underlie this. The chain employs TRBV9 and TRBJ1-1, with D possibly TRBD1 on 5 matching bases. Germline CDR1 and CDR2: SGDLS and YYNGEE. This CDR3 region has 15 residues. The CDR3: CASSVVVGGNAEAFF. CDR3 sequence (DNA): TGTGCCAGCAGCGTAGTAGTGGGGGGGAACGCTGAAGCTTTCTTT.

The chain uses TRBV25-1 and TRBJ2-5, with 13 bases fitting TRBD2. Per the germline V gene, CDR1 is MGHDK and CDR2 is SYGVNS. V shed 6 bases and J 5 bases; nucleotides not matched to a gene: 9. CDR3 length: 16 residues. The CDR3 bases are TGTGCCAGCAGCGACCAACTAGCGGGGGGGCTGGAGACCCAGTACTTC. This sequence encodes CASSDQLAGGLETQYF.

The chain carries TRBV4-3 and TRBJ2-5; 9 bases map to TRBD2. This CDR3 is built from 16 residues. Germline V gene data show CDR1 as LGHNA and CDR2 as YSLEER. The trim removed 0 bases at V and 4 bases at J, leaving 6 bases unmatched. CDR3 bases: TGCGCCAGCAGCCAAGAATGGGCGGGGGGGAGAGAGACCCAGTACTTC. Its translation is CASSQEWAGGRETQYF.

This chain connects TRBV19 to TRBJ1-5; possibly TRBD1 for D (5 bases). The CDR3 spans 16 residues. Germline lookup yields CDR1 LNHDA and CDR2 SQIVND (reference sequence). V was clipped by 6 bases and J by 1 base, with 16 bases between them. In DNA form, the CDR3 reads TGTGCCAGTAGGGGGCTTGGACCCACCAGCAATCAGCCCCAGCATTTT. Translation gives CASRGLGPTSNQPQHF.

The chain combines TRBV29-1 with TRBJ2-1, with unresolved D. Between the trimmed V and J ends, which lost 1 base and 7 bases, there was a span of 17 bases. The CDR3 contains 15 residues. In germline, CDR1 is SQVTM, CDR2 ANQGSEA. CDR3 loop: CSVEVKPRSKNEQFF. As DNA, the CDR3 is TGCAGCGTTGAAGTCAAACCTCGAAGCAAAAATGAGCAGTTCTTC.

The CDR3 spells CASSLDHTNQPQHF. The DNA for the CDR3 is TGTGCCAGCAGCTTAGATCACACAAATCAGCCCCAGCATTTT. The chain has TRBV11-2 and TRBJ1-5; unclear D gene. Germline V gene lookup returns CDR1 SGHAT and CDR2 FQNNGV. This CDR3 is built from 14 residues. V gave up 0 bases and J gave up 4 bases, with 7 bases separating them. The full variable domain, completed using reference TRBV11-2 and TRBJ1-5, is EAGVAQSPRYKIIEKRQSVAFWCNPISGHATLYWYQQILGQGPKLLIQFQNNGVVDDSQLPKDRFSAERLKGVDSTLKIQPAKLEDSAVYLCASSLDHTNQPQHFGDGTRLSIL.

This clone was seen only a few times. V usage is TRBV7-9 and J usage is TRBJ2-1, with a possible D match to TRBD2 (5 bases). The V and J ends lost 3 bases and 7 bases respectively, with 13 bases between them. The germline V gene has CDR1 SEHNR and CDR2 FQNEAQ (reference sequence). The CDR3 length is 14 residues. Here the CDR3 DNA reads TGTGCCAGCAGCTTCTGGTTGAGGGAAAATGAGCAGTTCTTC. It translates to CASSFWLRENEQFF.

The V gene is TRBV28, the J gene TRBJ1-2; D possibly corresponds to TRBD1 (5 bases). Germline CDR1 and CDR2: MDHEN and SYDVKM. V lost 10 bases to trimming and J lost 4 bases, with 19 bases between them. The CDR3 is made up of 14 amino acids. CDR3 DNA: TGTGCCACCTCACTCGGCAGGGCGCCCTATGGCTACACCTTC. Encoded protein: CATSLGRAPYGYTF.

The chain has TRBV19 and TRBJ2-2; possible D gene TRBD2, 5 bases. V was pared by 10 bases and J by 0 bases, with 15 bases between. This CDR3 has 15 residues. CDR1 LNHDA and CDR2 SQIVND come from the germline V gene (reference sequence). DNA of the CDR3: TGTGCCACCGTACAAACGACTACGAACACCGGGGAGCTGTTTTTT. Protein product: CATVQTTTNTGELFF.

The chain recombines TRBV6-5 with TRBJ2-7, with 11 bases identical to TRBD2. The CDR3 contains 16 residues. The V segment lost 0 bases and the J segment 4 bases; nucleotides outside the gene matches: 5. The germline V gene encodes CDR1 MNHEY and CDR2 SVGAGI. CDR3 in amino acids: CASSYSKLAGGYEQYF. The DNA for the CDR3 is TGTGCCAGCAGTTACTCTAAGCTAGCGGGAGGTTACGAGCAGTACTTC.

This rearrangement joins TRBV6-4 to TRBJ2-1; 7 nucleotides align to TRBD2. The CDR3 is 13 amino acids. V lost 4 bases, J lost 9 bases, and 6 bases stayed unmatched. Germline-derived CDR1 and CDR2 are MRHNA and SNTAGT. Written as DNA, the CDR3 is TGTGCCAGCAGTGCTCAAAGCGGGACTGAGCAGTTCTTC. Its translation: CASSAQSGTEQFF.

The chain has TRBV6-1 and TRBJ1-4; no firm D call. The V gene lost 3 bases and the J gene lost 10 bases, with 21 bases spanning the gap. Germline-derived CDR1 and CDR2 are MNHNS and SASEGT. The CDR3 extends over 16 amino acids. CDR3 coding DNA: TGTGCCAGCAGTGATGGCTATGGAGGGTCGTCCCGAAAACTGTTTTTT. Its translation: CASSDGYGGSSRKLFF.